The 5 T cell receptor beta chains presented below share a single source sample, sequenced in a study of cytomegalovirus exposure and HLA in healthy donors. PCR employed 60 Vbeta and 13 Jbeta primers. The protocol was immunoSEQ multiplex PCR, while the TCRdb copy is restricted to in-frame clones and leaves out a portion. This table has 150,000 to 200,000 clones, roughly 85% appearing once. Sequencing input: PBMCs. These receptors came from a male donor in good health and CMV-seronegative.

The rearrangement joins TRBV7-9 to TRBJ2-2; D ambiguous. Germline V gives CDR1 SEHNR, CDR2 FQNEAQ (reference sequence). This CDR3 contains 15 residues. V lost 5 bases to trimming and J lost 8 bases, with 18 bases between them. CDR3 in amino acids: CASSPRSEVLGELFF. For the CDR3, the DNA is TGTGCCAGCAGCCCACGGTCCGAGGTGCTTGGGGAGCTGTTTTTT. The full variable domain, in which reference TRBV7-9 and TRBJ2-2 provide the parts outside the CDR3, is DTGVSQNPRHKITKRGQNVTFRCDPISEHNRLYWYRQTLGQGPEFLTYFQNEAQLEKSRLLSDRFSAERPKGSFSTLEIQRTEQGDSAMYLCASSPRSEVLGELFFGEGSRLTVL.

This chain uses TRBV5-1 with TRBJ1-1; 7 nucleotides match TRBD1. This CDR3 has 13 residues. Germline CDR1 SGHRS, CDR2 YFSETQ. The trim removed 4 bases at V and 3 bases at J, leaving 3 bases unmatched. CDR3 loop: CASSATGHTEAFF. CDR3 nucleotide sequence: TGCGCCAGCAGCGCGACAGGGCACACTGAAGCTTTCTTT.

The rearrangement joins TRBV4-3 to TRBJ2-7, with D possibly TRBD2 on 6 matching bases. The CDR3 has 17 residues. V shed 0 bases and J shed 0 bases, with 15 bases lying between them. Germline CDR1 is LGHNA and CDR2 is YSLEER. The CDR3 sequence is CASSQDISGGVSYEQYF. The CDR3 DNA reads as TGCGCCAGCAGCCAAGATATTAGTGGAGGGGTCTCCTACGAGCAGTACTTC.

The gene calls are TRBV18 and TRBJ1-3; D may be TRBD1 (5 bases). CDR3 size: 15 residues. V gave up 0 bases and J gave up 3 bases, with 9 bases separating them. The germline V gene encodes CDR1 KGHSH and CDR2 LQKENI. CDR3 amino acids: CASSPPAGNGNTIYF. The CDR3 DNA is TGTGCCAGCTCACCACCTGCAGGGAATGGAAACACCATATATTTT. Together with reference TRBV18 and TRBJ1-3, the CDR3 gives the full variable domain: NAGVMQNPRHLVRRRGQEARLRCSPMKGHSHVYWYRQLPEEGLKFMVYLQKENIIDESGMPKERFSAEFPKEGPSILRIQQVVRGDSAAYFCASSPPAGNGNTIYFGEGSWLTVV.

CDR3 loop: CASSYSGLATYNEQFF. The CDR3 DNA sequence: TGTGCCAGCAGTTACTCGGGACTAGCAACCTACAATGAGCAGTTCTTC. The chain recombines TRBV6-5 with TRBJ2-1, with 9 bases matching TRBD2. The V gene's germline CDR1 is MNHEY and CDR2 SVGAGI. The V segment lost 0 bases and the J segment 2 bases; nucleotides outside the gene matches: 2. The CDR3 is 16 residues long.